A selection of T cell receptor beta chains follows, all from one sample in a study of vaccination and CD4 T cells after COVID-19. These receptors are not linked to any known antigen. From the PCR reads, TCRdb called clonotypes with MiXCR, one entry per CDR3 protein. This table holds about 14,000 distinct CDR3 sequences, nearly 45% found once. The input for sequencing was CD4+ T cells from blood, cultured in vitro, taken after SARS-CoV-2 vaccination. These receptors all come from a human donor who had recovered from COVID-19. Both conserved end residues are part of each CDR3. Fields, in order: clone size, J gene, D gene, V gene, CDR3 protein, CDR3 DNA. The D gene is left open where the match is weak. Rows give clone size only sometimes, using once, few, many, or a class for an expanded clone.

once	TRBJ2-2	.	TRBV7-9	CGGQEANTGELFF	TGCGGGGGGCAAGAAGCGAACACCGGGGAGCTGTTTTTT
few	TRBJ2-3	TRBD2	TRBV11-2	CASSPGTSGRHTQYF	TGTGCCAGCAGCCCGGGGACTAGCGGGCGCCATACGCAGTATTTT
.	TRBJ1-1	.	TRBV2	CASSVDSNTEAFF	TGTGCCAGCAGTGTTGACAGCAACACTGAAGCTTTCTTT
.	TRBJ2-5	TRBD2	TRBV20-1	CSASSLAGGQETQYF	TGCAGTGCTAGTTCGCTAGCGGGAGGGCAAGAGACCCAGTACTTC
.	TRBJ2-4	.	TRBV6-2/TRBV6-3	CASSYPGEAKNIQYF	TGTGCCAGCAGTTACCCGGGGGAGGCCAAAAACATTCAGTACTTC
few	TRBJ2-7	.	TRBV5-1	CASSSDGYEQYF	TGCGCCAGCAGCTCCGACGGTTACGAGCAGTACTTC
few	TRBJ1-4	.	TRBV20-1	CSARDLGAEKLFF	TGCAGTGCTAGAGATTTAGGGGCTGAAAAACTGTTTTTT
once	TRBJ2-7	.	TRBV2	CASMLTDASYEQYF	TGTGCCAGCATGTTAACAGACGCTTCCTACGAGCAGTACTTC
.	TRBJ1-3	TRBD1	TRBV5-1	CASSEQGPGNTIYF	TGCGCCAGCAGCGAACAGGGGCCTGGAAACACCATATATTTT
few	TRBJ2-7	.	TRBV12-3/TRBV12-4	CASSLVVYEQYF	TGTGCCAGCAGTTTGGTGGTCTACGAGCAGTACTTC
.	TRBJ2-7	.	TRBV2	CASSDDLRYEQYF	TGTGCCAGCAGCGACGACCTCCGTTACGAGCAGTACTTC
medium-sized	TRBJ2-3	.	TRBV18	CASSPSPVSTDTQYF	TGTGCCAGCTCACCTTCCCCAGTAAGCACAGATACGCAGTATTTT
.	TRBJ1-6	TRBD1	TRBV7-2	CASRAGGNSPLHF	TGTGCCAGCAGGGCAGGGGGCAATTCACCCCTCCACTTT
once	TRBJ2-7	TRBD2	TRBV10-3	CAISRGVGYEQYF	TGTGCCATCAGTCGGGGGGTCGGCTACGAGCAGTACTTC
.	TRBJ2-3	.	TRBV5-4	CASSGDPATDTQYF	TGTGCCAGCAGCGGGGACCCCGCCACAGATACGCAGTATTTT
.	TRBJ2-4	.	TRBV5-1	CASSKGGIDIQYF	TGCGCCAGCAGCAAGGGGGGGATAGACATTCAGTACTTC
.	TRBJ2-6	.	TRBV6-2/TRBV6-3	CASSYNSGANVLTF	TGTGCCAGCAGTTACAACTCTGGGGCCAACGTCCTGACTTTC
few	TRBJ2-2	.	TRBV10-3	CGGRRTNTGELFF	TGTGGGGGGAGGAGGACGAACACCGGGGAGCTGTTTTTT
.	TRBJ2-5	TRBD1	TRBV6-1	CASSELGTGGETQYF	TGTGCCAGCAGTGAATTAGGGACAGGGGGAGAGACCCAGTACTTC
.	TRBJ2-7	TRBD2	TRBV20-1	CSASSSGRPFAYEQYF	TGCAGTGCTAGCTCTAGCGGGAGACCCTTTGCCTACGAGCAGTACTTC
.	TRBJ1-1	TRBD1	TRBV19	CASSRTGALNTEAFF	TGTGCCAGTAGTCGGACAGGGGCCTTGAACACTGAAGCTTTCTTT
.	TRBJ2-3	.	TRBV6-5	CASSLARTTNTDTQYF	TGTGCCAGCAGTTTAGCTCGGACTACCAACACAGATACGCAGTATTTT
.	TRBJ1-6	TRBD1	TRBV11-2	CASSSGQASVLPLHF	TGTGCCAGCAGCTCAGGACAGGCCTCGGTTTTGCCCCTCCACTTT
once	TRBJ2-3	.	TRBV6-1	CASKGFGGGDTQYF	TGTGCCAGCAAGGGTTTTGGGGGAGGAGATACGCAGTATTTT
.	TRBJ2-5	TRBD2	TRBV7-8	CASSQGLAGGETQYF	TGTGCCAGCAGCCAGGGACTAGCGGGTGGGGAGACCCAGTACTTC
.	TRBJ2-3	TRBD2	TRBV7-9	CASSPTSASTDTQYF	TGTGCCAGCAGCCCCACTAGCGCTAGCACAGATACGCAGTATTTT
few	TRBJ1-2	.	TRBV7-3	CASSLTPGPRDYGYTF	TGTGCCAGCAGCTTAACTCCAGGGCCTAGGGACTATGGCTACACCTTC
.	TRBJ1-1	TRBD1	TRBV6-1	CASSRGQGEAFF	TGTGCCAGCAGTAGGGGACAGGGTGAAGCTTTCTTT
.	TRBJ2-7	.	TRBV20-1	CSARVRQSEYEQYF	TGCAGTGCTAGAGTTAGGCAGAGCGAATACGAGCAGTACTTC
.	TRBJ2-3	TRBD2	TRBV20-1	CSARSLAGADTQYF	TGCAGTGCTAGATCTCTAGCGGGAGCAGATACGCAGTATTTT
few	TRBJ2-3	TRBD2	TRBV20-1	CSARALAGSNTQYF	TGCAGTGCGAGGGCCCTAGCGGGATCAAATACGCAGTATTTT
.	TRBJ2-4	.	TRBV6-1	CASTDEGRLAKNIQYF	TGTGCCAGCACCGACGAAGGGAGGTTAGCCAAAAACATTCAGTACTTC
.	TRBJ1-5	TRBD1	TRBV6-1	CASSPGTGWDQPQHF	TGTGCCAGCAGCCCCGGGACAGGGTGGGATCAGCCCCAGCATTTT
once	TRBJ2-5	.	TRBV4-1	CASSQQFPGGETQYF	TGCGCCAGCAGCCAACAGTTCCCGGGCGGGGAGACCCAGTACTTC
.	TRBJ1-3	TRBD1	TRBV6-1	CASSWTGHSSGNTIYF	TGTGCCAGCAGCTGGACAGGGCACAGCTCTGGAAACACCATATATTTT
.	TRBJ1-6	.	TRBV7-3	CASSLLGPGNNSPLHF	TGTGCCAGCAGCCTATTAGGACCCGGGAATAATTCACCCCTCCACTTT
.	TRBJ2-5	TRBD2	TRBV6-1	CASSDPQLAGVQETQCF	TGTGCCAGCAGTGACCCGCAACTAGCGGGAGTACAAGAGACCCAGTGCTTC
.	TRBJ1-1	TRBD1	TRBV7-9	CASSTRQGGTEAFF	TGTGCCAGCAGCACCCGACAGGGGGGGACTGAAGCTTTCTTT
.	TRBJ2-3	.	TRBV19	CASSIANVGNTQYF	TGTGCCAGTAGTATAGCCAATGTGGGTAATACGCAGTATTTT
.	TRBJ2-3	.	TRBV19	CASSHTDTQYF	TGTGCCAGTAGTCACACAGATACGCAGTATTTT
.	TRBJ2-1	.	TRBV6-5	CASSYTGGFRNEQFF	TGTGCCAGCAGTTACACGGGCGGGTTCCGCAATGAGCAGTTCTTC
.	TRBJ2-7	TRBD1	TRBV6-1	CASSSGTGDYEQYF	TGTGCCAGCAGCTCCGGGACAGGGGACTACGAGCAGTACTTC
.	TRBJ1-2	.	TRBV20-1	CSARDYAGLRGYTF	TGCAGTGCTAGAGATTACGCAGGGCTTCGCGGCTACACCTTC
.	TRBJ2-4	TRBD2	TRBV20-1	CSARTSGGTIQYF	TGCAGTGCCCGGACTAGCGGCGGTACCATTCAGTACTTC
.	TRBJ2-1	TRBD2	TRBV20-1	CSASPGTSGGHNEQFF	TGCAGTGCTAGCCCCGGGACTAGCGGGGGGCACAATGAGCAGTTCTTC
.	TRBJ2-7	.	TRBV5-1	CASSFTSGAYEQYF	TGCGCCAGCAGCTTTACAAGCGGAGCCTACGAGCAGTACTTC
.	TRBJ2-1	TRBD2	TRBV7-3	CASSPNRLAEEQFF	TGTGCCAGCAGCCCTAATCGACTAGCGGAAGAGCAGTTCTTC
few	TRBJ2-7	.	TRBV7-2	CASSLSQTYEQYF	TGTGCCAGCAGCTTGAGTCAGACCTACGAGCAGTACTTC
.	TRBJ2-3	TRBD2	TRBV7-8	CASSLGLAGADTQYF	TGTGCCAGCAGCTTAGGCCTAGCGGGAGCAGATACGCAGTATTTT
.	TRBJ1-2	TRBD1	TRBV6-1	CASSPDRASRYTF	TGTGCCAGCAGCCCGGACAGGGCTTCGCGCTACACCTTC